Sequencing of this T cell receptor (beta chain) was carried out in a study of T cell repertoires in cytomegalovirus infection. Study details: Through public TCR beta signatures, both CMV infection and matching HLA type were indicated.

TCRdb redid the calling of the reads with MiXCR, one entry per CDR3 protein. The profile shows some 590,000 distinct CDR3 sequences, around 40% of them singletons. About this clonotype: Its antigen remains unknown.

The CDR3 is 16 amino acids. CDR1 is MDHEN and CDR2 is SYDVKM in the germline V gene. The V gene end was trimmed by 5 bases and the J gene end by 5 bases; junction bases not matched to a gene: 11. Sequences were derived from cultured PBMCs, sampled from culture after CMV antigen stimulation. The sequence was collected from a human donor in good health (CMV status not recorded). Some clones in this sample may be carry-over from other donors' samples. V and J are TRBV28 and TRBJ2-1, with 8 nucleotides matching TRBD2. Written as DNA, the CDR3 is TGTGCCAGCAGTCCTATAGAGCGGGGGCCCAACAATGAGCAGTTCTTC. This translates into CASSPIERGPNNEQFF.